A single sample is the source of the 5 T cell receptor beta chains below, sequenced in a study of tumor and adjacent non-tumor tissue in lung cancer. TCRbeta libraries were built with three rounds of nested PCR, modified from ARM-PCR. TCRdb processed the multiplex PCR reads anew with MiXCR; each CDR3 protein has one entry. The table lists about 75,000 distinct CDR3 sequences, roughly 75% of them singletons. RNA was extracted from bulk tissue without any cell sorting. The normal lung tissue was taken more than 3 cm from the tumor edge. Source material: distant non-tumor lung tissue. The receptors here all came from a woman between 45 and 60 years old with non-small cell lung cancer.

This clonotype was seen at least ten times. The chain recombines TRBV12-3 or TRBV12-4 with TRBJ2-1, with D possibly being TRBD2 (6 bases). V was trimmed by 6 bases and J by 6 bases, leaving 12 bases between them. The CDR3 has 13 amino acids. The CDR3 here is CASSFPGVNEQFF. The DNA for the CDR3 is TGTGCCAGCAGCTTCCCGGGAGTCAATGAGCAGTTCTTC.

About this clonotype: At one end the junction does not follow the germline gene, possibly because of a read error. The V gene is TRBV6-1, the J gene TRBJ1-5; TRBD1 matches at 12 bases. From germline, CDR1 is MNHNS and CDR2 SASEGT. The CDR3 sequence is 16 residues long. DNA for the CDR3: TGTGCCAGCAGCGGAACGGGACAGGGGGCACATCAGCCCCAACATTTT. Its translation: CASSGTGQGAHQPQHF.

In the case of this clonotype: A read error may be the cause here, since a much bigger clone is one base away. The chain uses TRBV28 and TRBJ2-7; D remains ambiguous. Germline-derived CDR1 and CDR2 are MDHEN and SYDVKM. The CDR3 is made up of 14 amino acids. The CDR3 DNA reads as TGTGTCAGCAGTTCGGACGGCACCTTCCACGAGCAGTACTTC. This sequence encodes CVSSSDGTFHEQYF.

Worth noting for this clonotype: A read error may produce the germline difference seen at one junction end. V is TRBV29-1 and J is TRBJ1-2; 9 bases fit TRBD1. Germline V lookup: CDR1 SQVTM, CDR2 ANQGSEA. The CDR3 spans 16 residues. The CDR3 coding sequence is TGCAGCGTTAACGCTGGACAGGGGATTGGGAGCTATGGCTACTCCTTC. Its protein product is CSVNAGQGIGSYGYSF.

Notes on this clonotype: Its ends do not fully match the called genes, so a read error is possible. The rearrangement uses TRBV20-1 and TRBJ1-1, with D possibly matching TRBD1 (6 bases). Germline V gene data show CDR1 as DFQATT and CDR2 as SNEGSKA (reference sequence). The CDR3 extends over 13 amino acids. The CDR3 protein is CSASTGMSTEAFF. CDR3 nucleotides: TGTAGTGCTTCTACAGGGATGAGCACTGAAGCTTTCTTT.